The rows below give T cell receptor beta chains drawn from one sample of a study of shared clonotypes between healthy human individuals. Only in-frame clones appear in the TCRdb table, and some are missing; sequencing was by immunoSEQ multiplex PCR. The table includes fewer than 1.4 million clones, roughly 74% detected once. Sequences were obtained from memory CD4+ T cells from PBMCs. These receptors all stem from a man between 18 and 29 years old in good health. Some clones in this sample may be carry-over from other donors' samples. Each CDR3 is given with its conserved first and last residue. The D gene is left open where the match is weak. Part of the rows lack a size; the others show once, few, many or a class for expanded clones.

TRBJ1-3 TRBV11-2 . . CASSQATGTGNTIYF TGCGCCAGCAGCCAAGCAACAGGGACTGGAAACACCATATATTTT
TRBJ2-7 TRBV12-5 . few CASGLFPEEAYEQYF TGTGCTAGTGGTTTGTTCCCCGAAGAGGCCTACGAGCAGTACTTC
TRBJ1-2 TRBV11-2 TRBD1 . CASSPTGVGGYTF TGTGCCAGCAGCCCGACAGGGGTTGGTGGCTACACCTTC
TRBJ2-2 TRBV11-3 TRBD1 . CASSFNRGRNTGELFF TGTGCCAGCAGCTTTAACAGGGGGCGTAACACCGGGGAGCTGTTTTTT
TRBJ1-5 TRBV28 . . CASSQGGQPQHF TGTGCCAGCAGCCAAGGGGGTCAGCCCCAGCATTTT
TRBJ2-5 TRBV6-5 . . CASSYSGSQETQYF TGTGCCAGCAGTTACTCGGGGTCACAAGAGACCCAGTACTTC
TRBJ2-2 TRBV2 TRBD1 many CASNLRGPNTGELFF TGTGCCAGCAACCTCAGGGGGCCCAACACCGGGGAGCTGTTTTTT
TRBJ2-1 TRBV6-1 . once CASSERRVAHNEQFF TGTGCCAGCAGTGAACGCCGGGTAGCTCACAATGAGCAGTTCTTC
TRBJ1-4 TRBV7-9 . . CASSLVTGSNEKLFF TGTGCCAGCAGCTTAGTCACAGGGTCAAATGAAAAACTGTTTTTT
TRBJ2-7 TRBV4-2 TRBD1 . CASSQAGQGAEYEQYF TGTGCCAGCAGCCAAGCGGGACAGGGGGCAGAGTACGAGCAGTACTTC
TRBJ2-1 TRBV29-1 TRBD2 . CSVEGLAGGSSYNEQFF TGCAGCGTTGAGGGACTAGCGGGAGGAAGCTCCTACAATGAGCAGTTCTTC
TRBJ2-7 TRBV5-8 . . CASSPSAGQSHYEQYF TGTGCCAGCAGCCCCTCCGCGGGACAGTCCCATTACGAGCAGTACTTC
TRBJ1-1 TRBV10-3 . . CAISDLQTALMNTEAFF TGTGCCATCAGTGACTTACAGACGGCTCTTATGAACACTGAAGCTTTCTTT
TRBJ1-2 TRBV30 . . CAWSVSQGGYTF TGTGCCTGGAGTGTATCCCAGGGAGGCTACACCTTC
TRBJ2-3 TRBV19 . . CASSLGGDTQYF TGTGCCAGTAGTCTGGGGGGAGATACGCAGTATTTT
TRBJ1-3 TRBV27 . . CASSSNTGWGNTIYF TGTGCCAGCAGCTCAAATACAGGGTGGGGAAACACCATATATTTT
TRBJ2-3 TRBV5-4 . . CASSLVSTDTQYF TGTGCCAGCAGCTTGGTCAGCACAGATACGCAGTATTTT
TRBJ2-3 TRBV28 TRBD1 . CASSPQGQGTDTQYF TGTGCCAGCAGCCCCCAAGGACAGGGGACAGATACGCAGTATTTT
TRBJ2-2 TRBV4-3 TRBD2 . CASSPTLAGGNTGELFF TGCGCCAGCAGCCCGACACTAGCGGGAGGGAACACCGGGGAGCTGTTTTTT
TRBJ2-7 TRBV28 TRBD1 many CASRDRGHYEQYF TGTGCCAGCAGGGACAGGGGACACTACGAGCAGTACTTC
TRBJ1-2 TRBV7-3 TRBD1 . CASSSRQGEGYTF TGTGCCAGCAGCTCACGACAGGGAGAGGGCTACACCTTC
TRBJ1-1 TRBV5-8 TRBD1 . CASSQDPLDRGAFF TGTGCCAGCAGCCAAGACCCGCTGGACAGGGGAGCTTTCTTT
TRBJ1-5 TRBV2 . . CASSPGNNQPQHF TGTGCCAGCAGCCCGGGTAACAATCAGCCCCAGCATTTT
TRBJ2-2 TRBV19 . . CASSISWRSLAGELFF TGTGCCAGTAGTATATCATGGAGGTCTCTCGCCGGGGAGCTGTTTTTT
TRBJ2-1 TRBV6-1 . . CASQLPRPRNEQFF TGTGCCAGCCAGCTCCCACGTCCGAGAAATGAGCAGTTCTTC
TRBJ1-3 TRBV5-1 . . CASSLGGGNTIYF TGCGCCAGCAGCTTGGGTGGAGGGAACACCATATATTTT
TRBJ2-2 TRBV28 . . CASTGVGKRGGAGELFF TGTGCCAGCACTGGAGTGGGCAAACGAGGGGGGGCCGGGGAGCTGTTTTTT
TRBJ2-5 TRBV30 TRBD2 . CAWSRLAGAIEQYF TGTGCCTGGAGTCGACTAGCGGGAGCTATAGAGCAGTACTTC
TRBJ1-1 TRBV7-2 . . CASSWSRDTEAFF TGTGCCAGCAGCTGGTCGAGAGACACTGAAGCTTTCTTT
TRBJ1-1 TRBV5-1 . . CASSLGINTEAFF TGCGCCAGCAGCTTGGGGATTAACACTGAAGCTTTCTTT
TRBJ1-1 TRBV7-9 . . CASSLEGGAEAFF TGTGCCAGCAGCTTAGAGGGTGGGGCTGAAGCTTTCTTT